Shown below are 9 T cell receptor beta chains from a single sample sequenced in a study of human T cells and chemical hapten exposure. The time point: patch test 2, 6 weeks after DPC sensitization. Treatment specified: therapeutic diphenylcyclopropenone sensitization with weekly scalp DPC. MiXCR, run by TCRdb on the RACE reads, gives a single entry per CDR3 protein. This sample yields roughly 69,000 distinct CDR3 sequences, of which around a tenth are seen a single time; roughly 6.8% belongs to the top ten. Sequencing used whole blood, obtained in connection with sensitization to the hapten diphenylcyclopropenone (DPC). The receptors shown here come from a woman in her 50s with alopecia areata. Some clones in this sample may be carry-over from other donors' samples.

In its sample, this clonotype was seen many times. The gene calls are TRBV11-3 and TRBJ2-3, with 10 bases fitting TRBD2. V trimming: 3 bases; J trimming: 0 bases; junction bases outside the gene matches: 3. The CDR3 totals 16 residues. The V gene's germline CDR1 is SGHNT and CDR2 YENEEA. Here the CDR3 DNA reads TGTGCCAGCAGCTTCGGACTAGCGGAAAGCACAGATACGCAGTATTTT. The encoded protein is CASSFGLAESTDTQYF.

This chain uses TRBV2 with TRBJ1-2; possibly TRBD1 for D (6 bases). Germline loops: CDR1 SNHLY, CDR2 FYNNEI. CDR3 length: 14 amino acids. Trimming shortened V by 2 bases and J by 3 bases, and 10 bases separated the two germline ends. The CDR3 loop is CASSEMGGDYGYTF. In DNA form, the CDR3 reads TGTGCCAGCAGTGAAATGGGGGGCGACTATGGCTACACCTTC.

On this clonotype: A much larger clone lies a single base off, so this may be a read error. This is likely a read error, given that the CDR3 carries no conserved phenylalanine or tryptophan at its end. The chain combines TRBV6-2 or TRBV6-3 with TRBJ2-1; D gene unclear. This CDR3 region has 12 residues. Per the germline V gene, CDR1 is MNHEY and CDR2 is SVGEGT. The germline V and J ends were trimmed by 6 bases and 6 bases, with 9 bases remaining between them. DNA for the CDR3: TGTGCCAGCAGCCCCCAGCCCAATGAGCAGTTCTCC. It encodes CASSPQPNEQFS.

This clonotype was recorded at least ten times. J is TRBJ1-6 and V is TRBV21-1; TRBD1 was called by the table and not checked on the DNA. TRBV21-1 is an annotated pseudogene. The CDR3 is made up of 19 amino acids. The CDR3 DNA follows: TGTGCCAGCAGCAAAGAAGGAGGCGGGACAATGCACTATAATTCACCCCTCCACTTT. Amino acids: CASSKEGGGTMHYNSPLHF.

There are many counts of this clonotype. V usage is TRBV6-1 and J usage is TRBJ1-4; D is uncertain. Trimming took off 6 bases at V and 7 bases at J, with 15 bases between the two ends. Germline lookup yields CDR1 MNHNS and CDR2 SASEGT. CDR3 size: 14 residues. This chain's CDR3 is CASRGPSWGEKLFF. CDR3 nucleotide sequence: TGTGCCAGCAGGGGCCCGTCCTGGGGTGAAAAACTGTTTTTT.

This clonotype was seen repeatedly, ten times or more. The V gene is TRBV7-9, the J gene TRBJ1-4; 7 bases are a match to TRBD1. Trimming removed 4 bases from V and 7 bases from J; junction bases left unmatched: 0. The V gene's germline CDR1 is SEHNR and CDR2 FQNEAQ (reference sequence). The CDR3 is 12 amino acids. The CDR3 DNA sequence: TGTGCCAGCAGCTACAGGGGTGAAAAACTGTTTTTT. It specifies CASSYRGEKLFF.

This clonotype was detected ten times or more. This chain joins TRBV6-4 and TRBJ2-3; no definite D call. Deletions cut 3 bases from V and 2 bases from J, with 6 bases between. CDR1 is MRHNA and CDR2 is SNTAGT in the germline V gene. The CDR3 runs to 13 residues. CDR3 protein: CASSEVPTDTQYF. For the CDR3, the DNA is TGTGCCAGCAGTGAGGTCCCCACAGATACGCAGTATTTT.

The V call is TRBV30, the J call TRBJ2-1, with a possible D match to TRBD2 (5 bases). The CDR3 is 11 amino acids. V was shortened by 4 bases and J by 8 bases, with 9 bases between the two germline ends. The germline CDR1 and CDR2 sequences are GTSNPN and SVGIG (reference sequence). CDR3 sequence reads: CAWMREYEQFF. In DNA, the CDR3 is TGTGCCTGGATGAGGGAATATGAGCAGTTCTTC.

This clonotype was counted at least ten times. The chain carries TRBV29-1 and TRBJ2-2; 12 bases are a match to TRBD2. J lost 3 bases, V lost 7 bases, and 6 bases had no gene match. The CDR3 has 15 residues. CDR1 and CDR2 from the germline V gene are SQVTM and ANQGSEA. As DNA, the CDR3 is TGCAGCGCTCGGACTAGCGGGGCCCACACCGGGGAGCTGTTTTTT. Translating gives CSARTSGAHTGELFF.